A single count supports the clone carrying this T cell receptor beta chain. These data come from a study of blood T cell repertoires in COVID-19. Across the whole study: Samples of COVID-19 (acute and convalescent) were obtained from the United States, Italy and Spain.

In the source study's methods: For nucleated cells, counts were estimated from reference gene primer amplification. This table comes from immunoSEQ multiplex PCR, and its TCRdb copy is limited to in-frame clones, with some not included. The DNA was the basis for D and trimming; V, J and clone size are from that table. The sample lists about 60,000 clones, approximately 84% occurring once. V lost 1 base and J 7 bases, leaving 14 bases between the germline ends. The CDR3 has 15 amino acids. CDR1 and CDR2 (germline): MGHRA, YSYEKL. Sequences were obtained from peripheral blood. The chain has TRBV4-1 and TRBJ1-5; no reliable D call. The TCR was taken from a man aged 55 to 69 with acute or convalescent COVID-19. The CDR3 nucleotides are TGCGCCAGCAGCCAAGCAACCTCGGGTGGGCAGCCCCAGCATTTT. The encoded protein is CASSQATSGGQPQHF.